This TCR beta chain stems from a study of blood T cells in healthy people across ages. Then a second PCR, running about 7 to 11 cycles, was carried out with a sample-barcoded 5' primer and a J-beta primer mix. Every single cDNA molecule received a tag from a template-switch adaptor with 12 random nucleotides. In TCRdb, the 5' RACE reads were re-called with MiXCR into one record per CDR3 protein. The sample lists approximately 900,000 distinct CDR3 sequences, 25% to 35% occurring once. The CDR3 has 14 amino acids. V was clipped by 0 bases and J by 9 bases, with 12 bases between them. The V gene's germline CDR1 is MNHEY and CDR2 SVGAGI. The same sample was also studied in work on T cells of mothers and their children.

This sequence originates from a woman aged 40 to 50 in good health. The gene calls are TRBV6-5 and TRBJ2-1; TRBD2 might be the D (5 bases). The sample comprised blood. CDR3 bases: TGTGCCAGCAGTTACTCTTCGCTCGGGGTTGAGCAGTTCTTC. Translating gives CASSYSSLGVEQFF.